This T cell receptor beta chain derives from a study of human T cells and chemical hapten exposure. The table lists this clonotype with many counts. Time point specified: patch test 1, 2 weeks after DPC sensitization. The treatment: therapeutic diphenylcyclopropenone sensitization with weekly scalp DPC. Alopecia patients, 18 to 70 years old and DPC-suitable, served as donors. MiXCR, applied by TCRdb to the RACE reads, yields one record per CDR3 protein. The data contain some 80,000 distinct CDR3 sequences, roughly a tenth of them singletons. The germline CDR1 and CDR2 sequences are SGHTA and FQGNSA. V lost 5 bases and J 10 bases, leaving 21 bases between the germline ends. This CDR3 region has 15 residues.

V gene TRBV7-2 combines with J gene TRBJ2-1, with D perhaps matching TRBD2 (5 bases). The source material was whole blood, sampled in connection with sensitization to the hapten diphenylcyclopropenone (DPC). This receptor was taken from a woman between 45 and 65 years old with alopecia areata. Some clones in this sample may be carry-over from other donors' samples. Here the CDR3 reads CASSPRALEGSEQFF. The CDR3 coding sequence is TGTGCCAGCAGCCCCCGGGCCCTGGAAGGGAGCGAGCAGTTCTTC.